Included here is one T cell receptor (beta chain) sequence, with context. CDR1 is MGHRA, CDR2 YSYEKL, per germline. V shed 0 bases and J shed 8 bases, with 13 bases lying between them. The CDR3 length is 15 residues. These data originate in a study of blood T cell repertoires in COVID-19. Across the whole study: The United States, Italy and Spain were the sources of the acute and convalescent COVID-19 samples.

Profiled with immunoSEQ multiplex PCR; TCRdb holds only in-frame clones, not every one. Of around 97,000 clones in the sample, around 90% were seen once. The sequence derives from a man aged 50 or older in a cohort sampled during active COVID-19. The source material was peripheral blood. This chain links TRBV4-1 with TRBJ1-4, with D tentatively TRBD1 (5 bases). The CDR3 is CASSQEEGLGEKLFF. Written as DNA, the CDR3 is TGCGCCAGCAGCCAAGAAGAGGGACTGGGGGAAAAACTGTTTTTT.